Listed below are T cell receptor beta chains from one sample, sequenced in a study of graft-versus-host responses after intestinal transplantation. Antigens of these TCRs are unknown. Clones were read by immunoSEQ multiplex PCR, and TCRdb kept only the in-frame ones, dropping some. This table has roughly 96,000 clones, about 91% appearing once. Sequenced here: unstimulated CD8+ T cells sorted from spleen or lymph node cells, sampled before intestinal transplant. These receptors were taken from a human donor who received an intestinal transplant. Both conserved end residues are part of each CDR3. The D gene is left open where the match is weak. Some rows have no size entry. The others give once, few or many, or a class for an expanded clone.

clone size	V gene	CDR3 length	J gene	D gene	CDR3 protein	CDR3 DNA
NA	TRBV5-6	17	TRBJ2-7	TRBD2	CASSPGTSGRHSYEQYF	TGTGCCAGCAGCCCCGGGACTAGCGGGAGGCACTCCTACGAGCAGTACTTC
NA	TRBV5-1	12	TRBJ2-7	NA	CASSYDIYEQYF	TGCGCCAGCAGCTACGACATCTACGAGCAGTACTTC
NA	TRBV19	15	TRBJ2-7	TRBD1	CASSTGQGAVYEQYF	TGTGCCAGTAGTACTGGACAGGGGGCCGTCTACGAGCAGTACTTC
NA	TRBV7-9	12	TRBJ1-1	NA	CASGTWGAEAFF	TGTGCCAGCGGCACCTGGGGCGCTGAAGCTTTCTTT
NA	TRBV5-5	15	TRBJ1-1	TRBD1	CASSQRTGEDTEAFF	TGTGCCAGCAGTCAAAGGACAGGGGAGGACACTGAAGCTTTCTTT
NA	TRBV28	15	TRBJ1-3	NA	CASSLPRESGNTIYF	TGTGCCAGCAGTTTACCCAGGGAATCCGGAAACACCATATATTTT
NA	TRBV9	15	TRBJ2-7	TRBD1	CASSAWDRVNDEQYF	TGTGCCAGCAGCGCTTGGGACAGGGTAAACGACGAGCAGTACTTC
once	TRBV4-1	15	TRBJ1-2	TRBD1	CASSPPLGQGYGYTF	TGCGCCAGCAGCCCCCCCCTAGGACAGGGGTATGGCTACACCTTC
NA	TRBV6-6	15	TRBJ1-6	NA	CASSYSPGNNSPLHF	TGTGCCAGCAGTTACTCGCCAGGAAATAATTCACCCCTCCACTTT
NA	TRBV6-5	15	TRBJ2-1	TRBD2	CASSYSLAGLNEQFF	TGTGCCAGCAGTTACTCTTTAGCGGGACTCAATGAGCAGTTCTTC
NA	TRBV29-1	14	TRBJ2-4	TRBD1	CSARGGTGVNIQYF	TGCAGCGCTAGGGGGGGGACAGGGGTAAACATTCAGTACTTC
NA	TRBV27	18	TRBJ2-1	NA	CASSLPPAGGGAYNEQFF	TGTGCCAGCAGCCTACCCCCCGCCGGGGGAGGAGCCTACAATGAGCAGTTCTTC
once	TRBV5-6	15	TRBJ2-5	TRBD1	CASSLVQGEGETQYF	TGTGCCAGCAGCTTGGTACAGGGGGAAGGAGAGACCCAGTACTTC
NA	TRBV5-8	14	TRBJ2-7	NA	CASSLGQPSYEQYF	TGTGCCAGCAGCTTGGGACAGCCCTCCTACGAGCAGTACTTC
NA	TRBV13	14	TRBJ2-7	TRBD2	CASSPGLAAYEQYF	TGTGCCAGCAGCCCTGGACTAGCGGCTTACGAGCAGTACTTC
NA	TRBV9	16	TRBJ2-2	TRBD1	CASSARQGAGTGELFF	TGTGCCAGCAGCGCAAGACAGGGGGCGGGTACCGGGGAGCTGTTTTTT
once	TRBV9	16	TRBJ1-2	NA	CASSPSGRAYNYGYTF	TGTGCCAGCAGCCCTTCGGGCAGGGCGTATAACTATGGCTACACCTTC
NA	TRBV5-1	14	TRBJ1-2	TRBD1	CASRPTGDLVGYTF	TGCGCCAGCAGACCGACAGGGGATTTAGTAGGCTACACCTTC
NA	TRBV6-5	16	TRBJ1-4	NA	CASSLNRDATNEKLFF	TGTGCCAGCAGTTTAAACAGGGACGCAACTAATGAAAAACTGTTTTTT
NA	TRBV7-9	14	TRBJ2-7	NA	CASSSTGGSDEQYF	TGTGCCAGCAGCTCCACGGGGGGCTCGGACGAGCAGTACTTC
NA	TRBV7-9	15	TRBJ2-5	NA	CASSSGTGGRETQYF	TGTGCCAGCAGCTCTGGGACCGGGGGGCGTGAGACCCAGTACTTC
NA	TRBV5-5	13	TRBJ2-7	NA	CASSPGDTYEQYF	TGTGCCAGCAGCCCAGGGGACACCTACGAGCAGTACTTC
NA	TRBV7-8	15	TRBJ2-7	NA	CASSLGRGAGYEQYF	TGTGCCAGCAGCTTAGGGCGGGGCGCAGGCTACGAGCAGTACTTC
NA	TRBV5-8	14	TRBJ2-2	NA	CASSSRGSTGELFF	TGTGCCAGCAGCTCCAGGGGAAGCACCGGGGAGCTGTTTTTT
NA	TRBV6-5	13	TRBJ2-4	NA	CASSFAAKNIQYF	TGTGCCAGCAGTTTCGCGGCCAAAAACATTCAGTACTTC
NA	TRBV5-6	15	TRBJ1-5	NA	CASSWAGGLNQPQHF	TGTGCCAGCAGCTGGGCGGGGGGCCTTAATCAGCCCCAGCATTTT
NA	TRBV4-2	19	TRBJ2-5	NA	CASSQDDRLTNAREETQYF	TGTGCCAGCAGCCAAGATGACCGGTTAACTAACGCCCGGGAAGAGACCCAGTACTTC
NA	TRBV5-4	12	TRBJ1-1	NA	CASSWGGVGAFF	TGTGCCAGCAGCTGGGGCGGGGTCGGAGCTTTCTTT
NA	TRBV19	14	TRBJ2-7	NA	CASSPGTFFYEQYF	TGTGCCAGTAGTCCTGGGACTTTCTTCTACGAGCAGTACTTC
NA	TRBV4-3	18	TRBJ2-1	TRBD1	CASSQDSEGQGAYNEQFF	TGCGCCAGCAGCCAAGATTCAGAGGGACAGGGGGCCTACAATGAGCAGTTCTTC
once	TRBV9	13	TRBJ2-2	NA	CASSYQYTGELFF	TGTGCCAGCAGCTACCAGTACACCGGGGAGCTGTTTTTT
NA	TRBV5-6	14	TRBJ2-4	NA	CASSLGQGLGIQYF	TGTGCCAGCAGCTTGGGGCAGGGGTTGGGCATTCAGTACTTC
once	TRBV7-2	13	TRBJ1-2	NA	CASSFPGNYGYTF	TGTGCCAGCAGCTTCCCGGGGAACTATGGCTACACCTTC
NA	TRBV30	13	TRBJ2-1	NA	CAWVEGGEGEQFF	TGTGCCTGGGTTGAGGGGGGGGAGGGTGAGCAGTTCTTC
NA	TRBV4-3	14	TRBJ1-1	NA	CASSQSGVNTEAFF	TGCGCCAGCAGCCAGTCCGGGGTCAACACTGAAGCTTTCTTT
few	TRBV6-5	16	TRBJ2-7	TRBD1	CASSYSVRQGSYEQYF	TGTGCCAGCAGTTACTCGGTGCGACAGGGGTCCTACGAGCAGTACTTC
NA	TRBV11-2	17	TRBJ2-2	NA	CASSLSPGTSSLGELFF	TGTGCCAGCAGCTTAAGTCCAGGGACTTCGTCTCTCGGGGAGCTGTTTTTT
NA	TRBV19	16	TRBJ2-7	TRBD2	CASSVTSGPAAYEQYF	TGTGCCAGTAGTGTGACTAGCGGGCCGGCGGCCTACGAGCAGTACTTC
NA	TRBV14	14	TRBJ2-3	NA	CASSQERGFDTQYF	TGTGCCAGCAGCCAAGAACGGGGGTTCGATACGCAGTATTTT
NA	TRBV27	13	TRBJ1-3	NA	CASSEIDSNTIYF	TGTGCCAGCAGTGAAATCGACAGTAACACCATATATTTT
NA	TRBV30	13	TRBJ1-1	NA	CAWADSFNTEAFF	TGTGCCTGGGCGGACAGCTTCAACACTGAAGCTTTCTTT
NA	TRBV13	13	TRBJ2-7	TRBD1	CASSSTGAEEQYF	TGTGCCAGCAGCTCTACAGGGGCGGAAGAGCAGTACTTC
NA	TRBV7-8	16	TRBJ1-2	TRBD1	CASSLHQTGGDFGYTF	TGTGCCAGCAGCCTCCACCAGACAGGGGGCGATTTTGGCTACACCTTC
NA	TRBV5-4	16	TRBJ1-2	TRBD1	CASSLYRGTNPLGYTF	TGTGCCAGCAGCCTGTACAGGGGCACCAATCCTTTAGGCTACACCTTC
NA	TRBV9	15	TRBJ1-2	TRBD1	CASSSPRDRGYGYTF	TGTGCCAGCAGCTCTCCCCGGGACAGGGGGTATGGCTACACCTTC
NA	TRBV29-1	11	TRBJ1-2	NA	CSAKKGDGYTF	TGCAGCGCGAAAAAGGGGGATGGCTACACCTTC
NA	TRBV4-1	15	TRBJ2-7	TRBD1	CASSQGQGGTYEQYF	TGCGCCAGCAGCCAGGGACAGGGGGGCACCTACGAGCAGTACTTC
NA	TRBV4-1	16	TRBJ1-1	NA	CASSQDPGTLYTEAFF	TGCGCCAGCAGCCAAGATCCGGGGACACTGTACACTGAAGCTTTCTTT
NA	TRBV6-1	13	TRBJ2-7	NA	CASSELGAREQYF	TGTGCCAGCAGTGAGTTAGGGGCGCGGGAGCAGTACTTC
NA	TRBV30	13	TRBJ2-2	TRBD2	CAWALAGTGELFF	TGTGCCTGGGCACTAGCGGGAACCGGGGAGCTGTTTTTT
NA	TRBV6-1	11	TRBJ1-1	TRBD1	CASSTGGQAFF	TGTGCCAGCAGTACAGGGGGCCAAGCTTTCTTT
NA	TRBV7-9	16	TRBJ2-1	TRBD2	CASSPRVAGGDNEQFF	TGTGCCAGCAGCCCACGGGTAGCGGGGGGGGACAATGAGCAGTTCTTC
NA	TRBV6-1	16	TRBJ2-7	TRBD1	CASSVAGTGKPYEQYF	TGTGCCAGCAGTGTAGCCGGGACAGGAAAACCATACGAGCAGTACTTC